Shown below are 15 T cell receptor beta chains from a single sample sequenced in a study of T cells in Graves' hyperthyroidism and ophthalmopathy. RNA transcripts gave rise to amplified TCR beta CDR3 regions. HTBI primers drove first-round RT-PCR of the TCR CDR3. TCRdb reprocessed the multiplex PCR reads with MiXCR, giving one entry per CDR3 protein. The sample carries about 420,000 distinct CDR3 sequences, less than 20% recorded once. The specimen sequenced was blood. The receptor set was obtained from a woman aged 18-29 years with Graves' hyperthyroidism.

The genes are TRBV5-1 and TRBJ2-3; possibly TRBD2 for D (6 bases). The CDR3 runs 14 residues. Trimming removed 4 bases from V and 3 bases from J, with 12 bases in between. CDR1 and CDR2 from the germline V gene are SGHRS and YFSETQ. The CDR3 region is CASSERRGTDTQYF. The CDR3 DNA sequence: TGCGCCAGCAGCGAGCGACGGGGGACAGATACGCAGTATTTT.

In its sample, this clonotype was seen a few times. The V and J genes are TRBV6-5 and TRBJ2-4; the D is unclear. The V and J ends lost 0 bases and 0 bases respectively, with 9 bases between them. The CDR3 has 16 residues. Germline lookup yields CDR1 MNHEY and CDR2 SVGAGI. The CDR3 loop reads CASSYSVSLAKNIQYF. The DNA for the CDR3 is TGTGCCAGCAGTTACTCAGTAAGCCTAGCCAAAAACATTCAGTACTTC.

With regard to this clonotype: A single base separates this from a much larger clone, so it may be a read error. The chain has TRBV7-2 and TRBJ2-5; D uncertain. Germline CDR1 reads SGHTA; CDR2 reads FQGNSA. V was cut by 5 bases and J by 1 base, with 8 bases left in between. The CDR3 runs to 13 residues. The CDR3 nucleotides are TGTGCCAGCAGCCCCCGGTTCCAAGAGACCCAGTACTTC. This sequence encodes CASSPRFQETQYF.

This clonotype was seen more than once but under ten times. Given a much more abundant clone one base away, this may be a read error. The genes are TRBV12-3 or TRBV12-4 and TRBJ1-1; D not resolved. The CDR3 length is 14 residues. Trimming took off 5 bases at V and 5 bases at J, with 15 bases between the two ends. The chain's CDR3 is CASSVQDVGTEAFF. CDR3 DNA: TGTGCCAGCAGTGTGCAAGATGTGGGTACTGAAGCTTTCTTT.

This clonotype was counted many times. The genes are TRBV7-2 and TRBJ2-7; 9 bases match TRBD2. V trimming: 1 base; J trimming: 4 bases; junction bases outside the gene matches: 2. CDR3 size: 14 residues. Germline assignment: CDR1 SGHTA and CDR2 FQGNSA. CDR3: CASSLDAGGYEQYF. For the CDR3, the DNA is TGTGCCAGCAGCTTAGATGCGGGGGGGTACGAGCAGTACTTC.

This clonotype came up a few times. The CDR3 DNA is TGTGCCAGCAGCGGGAACGGACAGGGGGCAGACACTGAAGCTTTCTTT. It is translated as CASSGNGQGADTEAFF. The chain carries TRBV9 and TRBJ1-1; 11 bases line up with TRBD1. This CDR3 comprises 16 residues. In germline, CDR1 is SGDLS, CDR2 YYNGEE. V was pared by 3 bases and J by 3 bases, with 7 bases of the junction left unmatched.

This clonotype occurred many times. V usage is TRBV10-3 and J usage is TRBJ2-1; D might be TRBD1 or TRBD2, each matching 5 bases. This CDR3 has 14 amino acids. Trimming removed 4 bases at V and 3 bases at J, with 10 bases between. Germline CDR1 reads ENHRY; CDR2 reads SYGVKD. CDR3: CAISAGQGYNEQFF. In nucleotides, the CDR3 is TGTGCCATCAGTGCGGGGCAGGGCTACAATGAGCAGTTCTTC.

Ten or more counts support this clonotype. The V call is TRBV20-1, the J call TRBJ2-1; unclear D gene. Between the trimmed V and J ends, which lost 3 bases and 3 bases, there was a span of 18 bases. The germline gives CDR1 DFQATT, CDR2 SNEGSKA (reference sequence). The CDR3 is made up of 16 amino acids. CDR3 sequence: CSASHPTEPHYNEQFF. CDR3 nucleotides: TGCAGTGCTAGTCACCCCACGGAACCTCACTACAATGAGCAGTTCTTC.

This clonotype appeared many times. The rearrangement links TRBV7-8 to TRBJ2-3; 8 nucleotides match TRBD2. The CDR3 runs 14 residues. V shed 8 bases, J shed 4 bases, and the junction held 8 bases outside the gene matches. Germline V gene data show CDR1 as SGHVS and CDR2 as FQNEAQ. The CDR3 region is CASAGREGPDTQYF. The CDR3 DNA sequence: TGTGCCAGCGCCGGACGGGAGGGGCCAGATACGCAGTATTTT. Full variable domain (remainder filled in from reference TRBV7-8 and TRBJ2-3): GAGVSQSPRYKVAKRGQDVALRCDPISGHVSLFWYQQALGQGPEFLTYFQNEAQLDKSGLPSDRFFAERPEGSVSTLKIQRTQQEDSAVYLCASAGREGPDTQYFGPGTRLTVL.

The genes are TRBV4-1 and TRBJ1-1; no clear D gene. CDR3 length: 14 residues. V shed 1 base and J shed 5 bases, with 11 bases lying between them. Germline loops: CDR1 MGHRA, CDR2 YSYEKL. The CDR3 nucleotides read TGCGCCAGCAGCCAAGTGTCGACGGGGACTGAAGCTTTCTTT. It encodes CASSQVSTGTEAFF.

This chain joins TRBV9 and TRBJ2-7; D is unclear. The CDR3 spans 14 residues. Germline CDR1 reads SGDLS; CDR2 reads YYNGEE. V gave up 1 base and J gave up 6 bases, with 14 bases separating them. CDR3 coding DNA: TGTGCCAGCAGCGTACGTTCTCCCGGGTTCGAGCAGTACTTC. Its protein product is CASSVRSPGFEQYF.

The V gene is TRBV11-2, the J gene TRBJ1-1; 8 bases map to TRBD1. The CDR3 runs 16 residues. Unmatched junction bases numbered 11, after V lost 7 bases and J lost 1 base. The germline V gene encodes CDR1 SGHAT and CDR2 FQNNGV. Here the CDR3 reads CASISQGGGGNTEAFF. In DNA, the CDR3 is TGTGCCAGCATTTCACAGGGGGGAGGGGGGAACACTGAAGCTTTCTTT.

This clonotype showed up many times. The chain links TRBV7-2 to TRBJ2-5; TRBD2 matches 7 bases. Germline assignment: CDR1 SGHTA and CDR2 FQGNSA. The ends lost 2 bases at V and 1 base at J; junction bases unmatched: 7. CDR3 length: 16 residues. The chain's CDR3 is CASSLYRSGAQETQYF. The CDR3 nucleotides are TGTGCCAGCAGCTTATATCGGAGCGGGGCCCAAGAGACCCAGTACTTC.

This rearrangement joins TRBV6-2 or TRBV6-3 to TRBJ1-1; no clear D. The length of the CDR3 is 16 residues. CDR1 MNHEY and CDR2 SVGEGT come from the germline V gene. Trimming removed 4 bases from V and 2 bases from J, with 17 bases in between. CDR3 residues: CASSFDRGIQNTEAFF. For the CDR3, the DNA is TGTGCCAGCAGTTTCGACCGAGGGATCCAAAACACTGAAGCTTTCTTT.

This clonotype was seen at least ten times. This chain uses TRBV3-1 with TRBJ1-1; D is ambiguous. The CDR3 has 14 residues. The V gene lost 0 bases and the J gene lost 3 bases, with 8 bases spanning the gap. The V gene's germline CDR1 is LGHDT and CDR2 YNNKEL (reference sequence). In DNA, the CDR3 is TGTGCCAGCAGCCAAGATCTCCAGCACACTGAAGCTTTCTTT. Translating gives CASSQDLQHTEAFF.